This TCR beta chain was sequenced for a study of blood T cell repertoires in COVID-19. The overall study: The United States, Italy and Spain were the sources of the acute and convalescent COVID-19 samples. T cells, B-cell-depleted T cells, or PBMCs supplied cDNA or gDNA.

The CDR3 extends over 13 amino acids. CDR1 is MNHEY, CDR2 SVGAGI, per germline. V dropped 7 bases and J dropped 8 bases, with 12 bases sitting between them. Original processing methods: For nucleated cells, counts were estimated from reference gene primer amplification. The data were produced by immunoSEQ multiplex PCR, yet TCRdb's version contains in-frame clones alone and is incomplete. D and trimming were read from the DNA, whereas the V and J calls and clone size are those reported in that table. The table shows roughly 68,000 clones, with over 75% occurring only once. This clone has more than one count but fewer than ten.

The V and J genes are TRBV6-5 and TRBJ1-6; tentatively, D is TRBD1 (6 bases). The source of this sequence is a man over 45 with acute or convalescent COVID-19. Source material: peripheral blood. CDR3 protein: CASTGVYDSPLHF. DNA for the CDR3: TGTGCCAGCACAGGGGTATATGATTCACCCCTCCACTTT.